This T cell receptor beta chain was obtained from a study of cytomegalovirus exposure and HLA in healthy donors (dated by TCRdb to the late 2010s). Concerning the study at large: An earlier analysis of some 550 of the donors reported 250 to 300 Gb of sequence data and 100 million to 130 million unique TCR beta sequences from 150 million to 200 million T cells. An early release that covered some 630 HLA-typed donors contained approximately 320 gigabases of sequencing data and tens of millions of unique TCR sequences. Of the approximately 400 genotyped donors, 70% to 90% were placed in the genetic ancestry cluster associated with self-reported Caucasian donors. The study aimed to test whether signatures of past pathogen exposure could be identified by cataloging public T cell receptors. The study profiled the T cell repertoires of under 700 subjects by immunosequencing and related them to cytomegalovirus serostatus. A separate validation cohort of 90 to 150 different subjects was used in addition to the 666-subject first cohort. The study combined high-throughput TCR immunosequencing, statistical association of individual TCRs with disease status, and machine learning to predict cytomegalovirus infection status. A later analysis re-examined previously published TCR beta repertoires from over 500 donors and added high-resolution HLA genotyping to investigate patterns of TCR occurrence. Rather than using new phenotypic data, the later analysis identified candidate immune exposures from TCR beta sequences and from how often those sequences occurred across donors. In an earlier analysis of roughly 580 of the donors, high-throughput TCR beta sequencing was used to judge whether each TCR beta V gene segment behaved as functional or pseudogenic. Donor age, sex, ethnicity and CMV serostatus were compiled together with the repertoire data. In a later genetic analysis, genome-wide SNP genotypes for about 55% of the roughly 670 donors were used, and that subset was treated as a discovery cohort. All discovery cohort repertoires had been generated on a single sequencing platform. HLA typing covered class I and class II loci at four-digit resolution. The number of donors typed differed by locus, with 629-630 for A, B, C, DRB1 and DQB1, more than 500 for DQA1, approximately 580 for DPA1, and 400 to 490 for DPB1. Roughly five DR-DQ haplotypes were handled as single units for association and clustering, since linkage in the cohort was strong. Across about 380 genotyped donors of the cohort, an average of approximately 240,000 unique TCR beta nucleotide sequences per donor were sequenced, and 15% to 20% of those sequences were non-productive. Overall results and qualifications from the work: Immune exposure information for the cohort was limited to CMV serostatus. According to a later analysis, TCR association rates differed among HLA loci, with DRB1 alleles showing the most associated TCRs and HLA-C alleles showing the fewest. In a later genetic analysis, fewer N-insertions in productive TCRs were reported among donors in an Asian-associated ancestry cluster than the approximately 710-donor mean. A later analysis found that HLA-associated TCR beta chains were more clonally expanded and had lower generation probabilities than equally common non-associated chains. Most TCR sequences were observed very rarely across donors, whereas some public TCRs were present in many individuals. A few of the identified cytomegalovirus-associated TCR beta chains were confirmed in vitro to be specific for cytomegalovirus antigens. According to a later analysis, parvovirus B19, influenza, CMV and Epstein-Barr virus appeared linked to several top co-occurrence clusters. Roughly 17 rarely observed V segments, including chromosome 9 orphons, were excluded from the earlier analysis of about 500 of the donors because counts were too low. Linkage disequilibrium might explain the correlated functional status among segregating V segments, but an unknown experimental factor could not be excluded. The presence/absence analyses assumed that sequencing depth was roughly uniform across donors, and that assumption may not be true. The study listed 164 TCR beta chains as associated with cytomegalovirus. A further reported finding was that TCR beta sequences accurately predicted the HLA-A and HLA-B alleles for most subjects in the first cohort. According to the authors, the approach could potentially be generalized to other disease states and immunological phenotypes. Most CMV-associated TCR beta chains appeared to be HLA-restricted in a later analysis, and the HLA associations seemed to be driven largely by CMV exposure. In an earlier analysis of around 600 of the donors, most TCR beta V segments appeared in productive rearrangements about 87% or about 30% of the time, broadly matching IMGT annotations. Because the 87-base-pair reads could not distinguish some IMGT-functional V segments, including TRBV6-2 and TRBV6-3, those segments were excluded. In a later genetic analysis, a missense DCLRE1C variant was associated with V-gene and J-gene trimming of TCR beta chains, and the association was replicated in an independent cohort. In this cohort, only TCR beta chains were sequenced, and detectable features were limited by the absence of alpha or paired-chain data. HLA typing was unavailable for some donors at each locus, so association tests used only the typed subset. The classifier was reported to diagnose cytomegalovirus status with high specificity and sensitivity in both the original cohort and the validation cohort. When HLA alleles, especially DR and DQ, strongly co-occurred, TCR associations were difficult to assign to individual alleles. The sequencing pipeline was judged likely to have produced a cluster of highly shared sequence variants as a technical artifact. Specific HLA alleles were associated with 16,951 TCR beta sequences at a false discovery rate of 0.05 in a later analysis.

The cohort was made up of 650 to 700 healthy bone marrow donors. Cohort members were all nominally healthy when sampled, although unrecorded immune exposures were likely present. The donor was CMV seronegative and belonged to the group of over 350 seronegative cohort members. A peripheral blood sample was provided by each donor, and peripheral blood mononuclear cells were used for TCR beta sequencing. The Qiagen DNeasy Blood Extraction Kit was used to extract genomic DNA from the blood cell samples. There are a few counts of this clone. Which antigen it targets is not known. No base qualities exist here, and no much larger clone lies one base off it. The CDR3 measures 13 amino acids from cysteine to phenylalanine. Solely the CDR3 DNA is kept, with 39 bases framed from the first base. V loses 1 base, J loses 5 bases, and the germline ends lie 9 bases apart. Per the germline V gene, KGHSH is the CDR1 and LQKENI is the CDR2.

The method behind the library was the immunoSEQ multiplex PCR assay. For the multiplex PCR, a mixture combining 60 forward primers for TCR Vbeta segments and 13 reverse primers for TCR Jbeta segments was used. The CDR3 region of rearranged TCR beta genes was amplified from genomic DNA by a multiplex PCR assay. On the Illumina HiSeq System, the amplified TCR beta libraries were sequenced as 87-base-pair reads. Per the original workflow: In a later analysis, 70 million to 95 million unique TCR beta chains were counted across the roughly 610 repertoires, and roughly 10 million of these chains were shared by at least two donors. A nearest-neighbor algorithm error-corrected the raw reads and collapsed the reads into unique sequences, merging closely related sequences to remove PCR and sequencing errors. To assign V, D and J gene segments, CDR3 sequences were aligned to IMGT reference sequences. For a sequence to be retained, a match of at least six nucleotides to both a V gene segment and a J gene segment was required. Rearrangements were classified as productive when the CDR3 lacked stop codons and remained in frame with V and J, and all other rearrangements were classified as non-productive. Following IMGT convention, CDR3 was defined as the stretch from the second conserved V-encoded cysteine to the conserved J-encoded phenylalanine. Sequences without an unambiguous match to a single V gene segment were excluded from the earlier analysis of a few hundred of the donors. In an earlier analysis of approximately 550 of the donors, V segments were called functional above 56.7% productive rearrangements and were called segregating when the between-donor standard deviation exceeded 5%. A statistical classification framework was developed to diagnose cytomegalovirus status using the catalog of TCR beta chain sequences. In a later analysis, V and J genes were assigned by comparing TCR nucleotide sequences against IMGT/GENE-DB human TR gene sequences. In a later analysis, CDR3 sequences and most-parsimonious VDJ recombination scenarios were assigned using the TCRdist pipeline. In a later analysis, every TCR beta chain was defined by the combination of its CDR3 amino acid sequence and its V-gene family, and reads without a unique V-gene family were dropped. As a way to deal with suspected cross-contamination and a sequencing artifact, a later analysis dropped 592 nucleotide sequences that were highly shared and had low generation probability. A later analysis calculated a clonal expansion index for each public chain from normalized within-repertoire ranks of inferred template counts. A later analysis computed generation probabilities with a VDJ recombination model fitted to out-of-frame rearrangements, and checked the results against IGoR. In a later analysis, hypergeometric tests were used to score TCR-TCR, TCR-HLA and TCR-CMV co-occurrence, with a repertoire-size bias correction applied to TCR pairs. A later analysis estimated false discovery rates by permuting HLA or CMV assignments 20 times. In a later analysis, co-occurring TCRs were grouped using DBSCAN, with TCRdist sequence similarity added in when clustering inside HLA-allele-positive subsets. Repertoires with fewer than 30,000 or more than 120,000 public chains, plus five repertoires with anomalous nucleotide sharing, were excluded from co-occurrence clustering. This is the immuneACCESS table as TCRdb keeps it, with only in-frame sequences that have V and J called. A part of the clones is gone; compared with another copy, unresolved V genes explain less than half, and the rest is unexplained. V and J calls and clone size are copied from that table; D and trimming were computed from the DNA. For this sample the table gives approximately 110,000 clones, of which about 70% were detected only once. The ten top clones hold approximately 3.8% of the sample.

This TCR derives from a woman in her thirties or forties in good health and CMV-seronegative. The V and J segments used are TRBV18 and TRBJ2-7; the best D guess is TRBD1, with 5 bases matching. Material: PBMCs. The CDR3 in this case is CASSPQGNHEQYF. The DNA reads TGTGCCAGCTCACCACAGGGGAACCACGAGCAGTACTTC.